This T cell receptor (beta chain) stems from a study of memory CD4+ T cells and cytomegalovirus serostatus. Whole-study context: Of the healthy Belgian adults, several were CMV seropositive and about 24 seronegative. Study-wide points: About 40% of the roughly 160 known CMV-associated TCRbeta sequences appeared in CD4+ memory. Median bootstrapped AUC for CMV status was about 0.95 originally, roughly 0.92 US-trained.

Assay: immunoSEQ multiplex PCR; the TCRdb copy retains only in-frame clones and omits some. The repertoire holds some 48,000 clones, roughly 78% seen once, with approximately 0.85% in the top ten. Points on this clone: Its antigen is still unknown.

The V gene's germline CDR1 is MGHRA and CDR2 YSYEKL. CDR3 size: 15 residues. V lost 4 bases and J lost 7; bases outside the gene matches: 10. The sort gate was single viable CD3+CD4+CD8-CD45RO+ cells for memory CD4+ T cells. Positive selection with CD4 microbeads enriched total CD4+ T cells. The TCR comes from an adult in good health and CMV-seronegative. V usage is TRBV4-1 and J usage is TRBJ1-1, with 9 bases identical to TRBD1. The sample comprised memory CD4+ T cells from blood. CDR3 nucleotide sequence: TGCGCCAGCAGCCGCCCTGTAACAGGGGGCGTTGAAGCTTTCTTT. It encodes CASSRPVTGGVEAFF.